This T cell receptor beta chain was retrieved from a study of shared clonotypes between healthy human individuals. Germline CDR1 reads SGHNT; CDR2 reads YYREEE (reference sequence). This CDR3 has 14 residues. The V and J ends lost 10 bases and 4 bases respectively, with 21 bases between them. Only in-frame clones appear in the TCRdb table, and some are missing; sequencing was by immunoSEQ multiplex PCR. The table includes under 2,000,000 clones, about 95% detected once. Positive CCR7 selection of CD45RO-negative cells yielded the naive CD8 cells, and terminally differentiated effector memory CD45RA+ cells were excluded.

The chain couples TRBV5-4 to TRBJ2-7; no firm D call. This clonotype originated in a man aged 18 to 29 in good health. The sequenced sample was naive CD8+ T cells sorted from blood. The CDR3 DNA reads TGTGCCCTCGAGCCTCCCCAGGCGGTATACGAGCAGTACTTC. It translates to CALEPPQAVYEQYF.